These T cell receptor beta chains were read from a single sample in a study of personalized T cell therapy for brain tumors. The data were produced by immunoSEQ multiplex PCR, yet TCRdb's version contains in-frame clones alone and is incomplete. The sample lists roughly 2,000 clones, more than 20% occurring once. For these receptors, no antigen is known. Sequencing was carried out using a T cell product expanded with peptides in culture. These receptors were collected from a human donor with medulloblastoma. Both conserved end residues are part of each CDR3. Fields, in order: J gene, V gene, CDR3 protein.

TRBJ1-6 | TRBV7-9 | CASSLNPLHF
TRBJ2-4 | TRBV5-6 | CASSFSGWAINIQYF
TRBJ2-5 | TRBV6-5 | CASSYLAGGRETQYF
TRBJ1-4 | TRBV5-1 | CASSLTGTANEKLFF
TRBJ1-4 | TRBV28 | CASSPPSGTNEKLFF
TRBJ2-7 | TRBV3-1/TRBV3-2 | CASSQQGQLYEQYF
TRBJ1-5 | TRBV19 | CASSIMTVNQPQHF
TRBJ2-1 | TRBV5-5 | CASSRGTAWWNEQFF
TRBJ1-1 | TRBV28 | CASSLGPLMNTEAFF
TRBJ2-7 | TRBV15 | CATSRVLAETYEQYF
TRBJ2-3 | TRBV9 | CASSVATSGTDTQYF
TRBJ2-2 | TRBV5-1 | CASSLVPGVKDTGELFF
TRBJ2-1 | TRBV28 | CATGIWSTYNEQFF
TRBJ1-5 | TRBV12-3/TRBV12-4 | CASRKRQDQPQHF
TRBJ2-7 | TRBV6-5 | CASSWPEGEQYF
TRBJ2-7 | TRBV18 | CASPFAPLQPHEQYF
TRBJ1-2 | TRBV7-3 | CASQLKTENYGYTF
TRBJ2-5 | TRBV28 | CASSTPTATSKTQYF
TRBJ2-3 | TRBV2 | CASSAQGSDTQYF
TRBJ2-1 | TRBV28 | CASSFVLAGIEQFF
TRBJ1-5 | TRBV10-3 | CAISESNRGTGQPQHF
TRBJ2-7 | TRBV4-1 | CASSQDPQIYEQYF
TRBJ2-5 | TRBV4-1 | CASSQPPGIRETQYF
TRBJ1-6 | TRBV18 | CASFRGYNSPLHF
TRBJ2-7 | TRBV14 | CASSLRGPYEQYF
TRBJ2-3 | TRBV4-1 | CASSQGALGLAGADTQYF
TRBJ1-1 | TRBV2 | CASSDRGRGPEAFF
TRBJ1-1 | TRBV11-2 | CASSSSGTFFRNTEAFF
TRBJ1-6 | TRBV9 | CASSVVGFGDSPLHF
TRBJ2-7 | TRBV28 | CASSSSLAGFSYEQYF
TRBJ1-2 | TRBV5-6 | CASSLGTAKDTF
TRBJ2-7 | TRBV4-2 | CASSVSSGAYEQYF
TRBJ1-6 | TRBV13 | CASSLVNSPLHF